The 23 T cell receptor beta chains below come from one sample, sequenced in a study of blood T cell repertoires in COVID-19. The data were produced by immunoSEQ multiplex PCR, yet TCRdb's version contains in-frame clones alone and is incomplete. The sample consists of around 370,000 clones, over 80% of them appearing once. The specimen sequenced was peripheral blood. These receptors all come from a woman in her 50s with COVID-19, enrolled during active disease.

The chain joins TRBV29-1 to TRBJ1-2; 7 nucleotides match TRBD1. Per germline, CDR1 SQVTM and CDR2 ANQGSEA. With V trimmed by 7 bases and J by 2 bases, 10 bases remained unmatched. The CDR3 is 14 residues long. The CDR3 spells CSANWGTENYGYTF. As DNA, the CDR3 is TGCAGCGCCAACTGGGGGACAGAGAACTATGGCTACACCTTC.

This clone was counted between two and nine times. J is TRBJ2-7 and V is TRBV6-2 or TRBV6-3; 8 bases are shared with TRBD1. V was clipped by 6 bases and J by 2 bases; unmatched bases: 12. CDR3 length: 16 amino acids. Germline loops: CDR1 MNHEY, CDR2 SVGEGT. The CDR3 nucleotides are TGTGCCAGCAGCCCTCCCCGCAGGACAGGGACCTACGAGCAGTACTTC. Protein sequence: CASSPPRRTGTYEQYF.

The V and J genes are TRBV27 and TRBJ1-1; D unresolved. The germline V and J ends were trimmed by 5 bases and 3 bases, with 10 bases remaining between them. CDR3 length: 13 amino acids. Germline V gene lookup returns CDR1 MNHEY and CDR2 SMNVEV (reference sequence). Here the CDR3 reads CASSRVPDTEAFF. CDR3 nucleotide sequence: TGTGCCAGCAGTCGTGTCCCTGACACTGAAGCTTTCTTT.

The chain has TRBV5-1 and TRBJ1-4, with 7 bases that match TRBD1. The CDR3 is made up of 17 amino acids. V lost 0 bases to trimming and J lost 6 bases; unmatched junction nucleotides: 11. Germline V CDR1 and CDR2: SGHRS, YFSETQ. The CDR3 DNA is TGCGCCAGCAGCTTGGGAATACAGGGGTATTCGTATGAAAAACTGTTTTTT. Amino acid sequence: CASSLGIQGYSYEKLFF. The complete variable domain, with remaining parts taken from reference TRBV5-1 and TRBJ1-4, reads KAGVTQTPRYLIKTRGQQVTLSCSPISGHRSVSWYQQTPGQGLQFLFEYFSETQRNKGNFPGRFSGRQFSNSRSEMNVSTLELGDSALYLCASSLGIQGYSYEKLFFGSGTQLSVL.

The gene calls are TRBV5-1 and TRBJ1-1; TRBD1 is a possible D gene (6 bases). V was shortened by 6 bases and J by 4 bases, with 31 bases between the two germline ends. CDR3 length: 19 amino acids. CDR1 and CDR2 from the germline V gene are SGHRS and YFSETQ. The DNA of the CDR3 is TGCGCCAGCACTCTGGGGTGGTCAGGGGTTTCCTTTGTTAGCACTGAAGCTTTCTTT. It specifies CASTLGWSGVSFVSTEAFF.

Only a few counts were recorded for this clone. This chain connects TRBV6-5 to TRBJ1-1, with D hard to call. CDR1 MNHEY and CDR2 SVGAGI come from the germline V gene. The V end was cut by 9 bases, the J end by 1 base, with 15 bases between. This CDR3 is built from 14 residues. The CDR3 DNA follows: TGTGCCAGTTTTACCGGTTTAGCGAACACTGAAGCTTTCTTT. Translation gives CASFTGLANTEAFF.

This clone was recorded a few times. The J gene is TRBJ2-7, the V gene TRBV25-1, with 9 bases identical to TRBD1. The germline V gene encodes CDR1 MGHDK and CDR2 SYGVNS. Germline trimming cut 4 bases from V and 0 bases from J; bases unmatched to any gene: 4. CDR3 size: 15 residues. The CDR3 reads CASSAWTGVSYEQYF. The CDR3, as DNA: TGTGCCAGCAGTGCCTGGACAGGGGTCTCCTACGAGCAGTACTTC.

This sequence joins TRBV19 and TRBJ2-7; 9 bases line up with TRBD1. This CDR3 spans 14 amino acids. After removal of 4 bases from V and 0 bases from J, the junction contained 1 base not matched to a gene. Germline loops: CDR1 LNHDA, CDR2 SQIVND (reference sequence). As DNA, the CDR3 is TGTGCCAGTAGTAAGGGACAGGGCTCCTACGAGCAGTACTTC. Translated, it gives CASSKGQGSYEQYF.

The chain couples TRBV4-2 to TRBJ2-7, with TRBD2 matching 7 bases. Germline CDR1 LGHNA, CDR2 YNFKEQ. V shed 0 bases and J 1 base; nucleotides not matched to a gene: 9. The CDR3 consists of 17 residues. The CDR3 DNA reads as TGTGCCAGCAGCCAAGAATTTGGCGGGAGTAGATCCTACGAGCAGTACTTC. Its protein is CASSQEFGGSRSYEQYF.

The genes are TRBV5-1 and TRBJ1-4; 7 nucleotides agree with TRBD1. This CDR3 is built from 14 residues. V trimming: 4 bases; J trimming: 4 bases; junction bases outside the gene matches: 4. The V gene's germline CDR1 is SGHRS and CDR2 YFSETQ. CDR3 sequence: CASSRDSLNEKLFF. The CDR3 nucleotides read TGCGCCAGCAGCAGGGACAGCCTTAATGAAAAACTGTTTTTT.

This CDR3 is CASSPTVTSSYNEQFF. The CDR3 DNA reads TGTGCCAGCAGTCCAACCGTTACGAGCTCCTACAATGAGCAGTTCTTC. This chain connects TRBV28 to TRBJ2-1; D is undetermined. V was cut by 5 bases and J by 0 bases, with 14 bases left in between. The CDR3 is made up of 16 amino acids. Germline V gives CDR1 MDHEN, CDR2 SYDVKM.

The CDR3 here is CASSQVFPYEQYF. The CDR3 coding sequence is TGTGCCAGCAGCCAAGTCTTCCCCTACGAGCAGTACTTC. V is TRBV3-1 (or the pseudogene TRBV3-2) and J is TRBJ2-7; D ambiguous. Trimming removed 1 base from V and 2 bases from J, with 6 bases in between. CDR3 length: 13 residues. Per germline, CDR1 LGHDT and CDR2 YNNKEL (reference sequence).

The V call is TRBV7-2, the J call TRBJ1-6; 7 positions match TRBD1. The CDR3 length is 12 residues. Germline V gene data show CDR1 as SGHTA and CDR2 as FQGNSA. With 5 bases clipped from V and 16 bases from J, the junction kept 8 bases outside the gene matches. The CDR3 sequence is CASSARDRELHF. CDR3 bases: TGTGCCAGCAGCGCACGGGACAGAGAGCTCCACTTT.

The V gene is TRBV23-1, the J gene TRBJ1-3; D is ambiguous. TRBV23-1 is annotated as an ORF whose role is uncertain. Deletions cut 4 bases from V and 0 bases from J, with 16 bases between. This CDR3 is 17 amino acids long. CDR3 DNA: TGCGCCAGCAGTCCCTTAACTCATGCGAGCTCTGGAAACACCATATATTTT. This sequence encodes CASSPLTHASSGNTIYF.

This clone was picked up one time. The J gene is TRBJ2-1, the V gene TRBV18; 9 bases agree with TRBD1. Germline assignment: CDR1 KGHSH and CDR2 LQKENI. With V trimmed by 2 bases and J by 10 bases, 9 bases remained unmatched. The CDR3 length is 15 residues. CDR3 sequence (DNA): TGTGCCAGCTCACCAGCCCGGACAGGGGTTGAGGAGCAGTTCTTC. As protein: CASSPARTGVEEQFF.

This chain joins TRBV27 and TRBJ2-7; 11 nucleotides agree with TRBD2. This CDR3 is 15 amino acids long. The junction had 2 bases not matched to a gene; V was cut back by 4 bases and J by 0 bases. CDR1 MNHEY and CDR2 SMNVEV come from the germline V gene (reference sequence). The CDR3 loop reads CASSSGLAGSYEQYF. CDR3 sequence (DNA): TGTGCCAGCAGTTCAGGACTAGCGGGCTCCTACGAGCAGTACTTC.

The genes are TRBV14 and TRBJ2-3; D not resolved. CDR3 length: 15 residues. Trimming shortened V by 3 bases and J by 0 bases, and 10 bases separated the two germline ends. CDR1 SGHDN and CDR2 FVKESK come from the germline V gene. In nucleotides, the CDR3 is TGTGCCAGCAGCCAGCGTCTAACTAGCACAGATACGCAGTATTTT. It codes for CASSQRLTSTDTQYF.

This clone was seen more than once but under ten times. Written as DNA, the CDR3 is TGTGCCAGCAGCCTAGGGCAGGGCGAATTTGAAGCTTTCTTT. Translation gives CASSLGQGEFEAFF. The chain is built from TRBV5-4 and TRBJ1-1, with a possible D match to TRBD1 (5 bases). V lost 4 bases, J lost 7 bases, and 17 bases lay in between. In germline, CDR1 is SGHNT, CDR2 YYREEE (reference sequence). This CDR3 is built from 14 residues.

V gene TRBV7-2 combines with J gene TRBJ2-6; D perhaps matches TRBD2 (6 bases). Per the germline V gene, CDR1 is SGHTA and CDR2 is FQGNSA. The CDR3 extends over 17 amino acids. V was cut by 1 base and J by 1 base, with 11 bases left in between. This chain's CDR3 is CASSLVRGTSGANVLTF. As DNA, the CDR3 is TGTGCCAGCAGCTTAGTTCGCGGGACGTCTGGGGCCAACGTCCTGACTTTC.

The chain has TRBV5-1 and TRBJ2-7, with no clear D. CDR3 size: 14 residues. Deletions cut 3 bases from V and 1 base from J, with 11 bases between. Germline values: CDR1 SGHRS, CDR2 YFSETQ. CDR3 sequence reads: CASSSTLQSYEQYF. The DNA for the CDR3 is TGCGCCAGCAGCTCCACTCTCCAATCCTACGAGCAGTACTTC.

CDR3 nucleotide sequence: TGTGCCAGCAGTTTTGGGGACAAGTCCTACGAGCAGTACTTC. It encodes CASSFGDKSYEQYF. The J gene is TRBJ2-7, the V gene TRBV28; perhaps TRBD1 as D (6 bases). The germline gives CDR1 MDHEN, CDR2 SYDVKM. V lost 3 bases and J lost 1, with 10 bases in between. The CDR3 totals 14 residues.

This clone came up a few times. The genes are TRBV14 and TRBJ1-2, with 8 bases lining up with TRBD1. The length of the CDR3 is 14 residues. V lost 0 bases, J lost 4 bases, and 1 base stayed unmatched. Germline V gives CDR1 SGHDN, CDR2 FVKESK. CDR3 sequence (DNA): TGTGCCAGCAGCCAAGATGGGACAGGCTATGGCTACACCTTC. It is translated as CASSQDGTGYGYTF.

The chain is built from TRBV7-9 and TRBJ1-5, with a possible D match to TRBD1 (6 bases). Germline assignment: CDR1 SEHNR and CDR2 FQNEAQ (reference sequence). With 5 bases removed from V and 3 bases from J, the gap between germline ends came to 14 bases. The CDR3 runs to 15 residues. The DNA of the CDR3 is TGTGCCAGCAGCCTCACCACAGGGTCCAATCAGCCCCAGCATTTT. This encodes CASSLTTGSNQPQHF.